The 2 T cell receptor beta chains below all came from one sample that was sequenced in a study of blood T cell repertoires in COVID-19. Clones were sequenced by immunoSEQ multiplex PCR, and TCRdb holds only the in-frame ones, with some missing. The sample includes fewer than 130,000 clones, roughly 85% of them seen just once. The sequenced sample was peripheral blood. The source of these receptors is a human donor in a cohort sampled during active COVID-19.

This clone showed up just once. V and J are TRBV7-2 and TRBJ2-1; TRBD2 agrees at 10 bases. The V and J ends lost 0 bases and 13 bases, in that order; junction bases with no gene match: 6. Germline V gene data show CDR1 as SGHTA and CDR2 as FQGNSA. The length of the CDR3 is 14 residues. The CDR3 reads CASSLASGRADQFF. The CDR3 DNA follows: TGTGCCAGCAGCTTAGCCAGCGGGAGGGCAGATCAGTTCTTC. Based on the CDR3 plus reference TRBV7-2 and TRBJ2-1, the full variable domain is GAGVSQSPSNKVTEKGKDVELRCDPISGHTALYWYRQSLGQGLEFLIYFQGNSAPDKSGLPSDRFSAERTGGSVSTLTIQRTQQEDSAVYLCASSLASGRADQFFGPGTRLTVL.

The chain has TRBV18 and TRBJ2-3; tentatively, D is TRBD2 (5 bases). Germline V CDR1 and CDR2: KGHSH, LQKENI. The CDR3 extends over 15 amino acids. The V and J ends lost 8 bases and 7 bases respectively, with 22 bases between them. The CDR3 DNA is TGTGCCAGCACCACAAGCCGGGGAGACGCTAATACGCAGTATTTT. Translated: CASTTSRGDANTQYF.